One T cell receptor beta chain is described in this entry. The target antigen is unknown. The protocol was immunoSEQ multiplex PCR, while the TCRdb copy is restricted to in-frame clones and leaves out a portion. There are about 28,000 clones in the sample; roughly 77% occur only once, and about 16% lies in the top ten. The sample comes from a study of PD-1 blockade in classical Hodgkin lymphoma. Findings of the study overall: While CD8+ TCR diversity did not rise significantly by C4D1, CD4+ TCR diversity did.

Time point described: cycle 4 day 1 (C4D1), after about 6 weeks of nivolumab. Every patient was affected by relapse after autologous stem cell transplantation, while exposure to brentuximab vedotin was not uniform. Complete response, partial response or progressive disease constituted the best response categories observed. CDR3 length equals 13 residues. Trimming removed 4 bases from V and 7 bases from J, with 11 bases in between. The germline V gene encodes CDR1 SGHNT and CDR2 YENEEA. The V and J genes are TRBV11-3 and TRBJ1-3; D gene uncertain. The specimen was peripheral blood mononuclear cells (PBMCs), collected before the fourth cycle of nivolumab. The origin of this receptor is a human donor with classical Hodgkin lymphoma. The CDR3 sequence: CASSSTSGNTIYF. The CDR3 region has the DNA TGTGCCAGCAGCTCAACCTCGGGGAACACCATATATTTT. Filled out from reference TRBV11-3 and TRBJ1-3, the complete variable domain reads EAGVVQSPRYKIIEKKQPVAFWCNPISGHNTLYWYLQNLGQGPELLIRYENEEAVDDSQLPKDRFSAERLKGVDSTLKIQPAELGDSAVYLCASSSTSGNTIYFGEGSWLTVV.